This entry lists 5 T cell receptor beta chains sequenced from one sample in a study of blood T cell repertoires in COVID-19. Assay: immunoSEQ multiplex PCR; the TCRdb copy retains only in-frame clones and omits some. The table includes 300,000 to 350,000 clones, approximately 90% detected once. The sequencing input was peripheral blood. These receptors all stem from a man under 40 with COVID-19, enrolled during active disease.

Only one count was recorded for this clone. The CDR3: CASSEHGTGDNSPLHF. The CDR3 coding sequence is TGTGCCAGCAGTGAGCACGGGACAGGGGATAATTCACCCCTCCACTTT. The chain employs TRBV25-1 and TRBJ1-6, with 10 bases identical to TRBD1. This CDR3 spans 16 amino acids. CDR1 MGHDK and CDR2 SYGVNS come from the germline V gene. The ends lost 3 bases at V and 5 bases at J; junction bases unmatched: 4.

The chain uses TRBV5-1 and TRBJ2-1; TRBD1 might be the D (6 bases). The V gene lost 6 bases and the J gene lost 2 bases, with 15 bases spanning the gap. The CDR3 is 15 amino acids. In germline, CDR1 is SGHRS, CDR2 YFSETQ. The CDR3 loop reads CASTFDRSPYNEQFF. The CDR3 DNA sequence: TGCGCCAGCACATTTGACAGGTCTCCCTACAATGAGCAGTTCTTC.

V usage is TRBV28 and J usage is TRBJ2-1; TRBD2 matches at 11 bases. J gave up 4 bases and V 6 bases, and 17 bases lay outside the gene matches. Germline V gene lookup returns CDR1 MDHEN and CDR2 SYDVKM. The CDR3 loop spans 19 amino acids. Here the CDR3 DNA reads TGTGCCAGCAGCCCCCCACTAGCGGGAGCCCTCAATCCTTACAATGAGCAGTTCTTC. This translates into CASSPPLAGALNPYNEQFF.

V and J are TRBV2 and TRBJ2-6; 7 nucleotides line up with TRBD1. This CDR3 region has 19 residues. V shed 1 base and J 0 bases; nucleotides not matched to a gene: 9. Germline lookup yields CDR1 SNHLY and CDR2 FYNNEI. CDR3 in amino acids: CASSEEEDRSRSGANVLTF. The DNA of the CDR3 is TGTGCCAGCAGTGAAGAGGAGGACAGGTCCCGCTCTGGGGCCAACGTCCTGACTTTC.

The chain employs TRBV29-1 and TRBJ2-7; 11 nucleotides align to TRBD1. Germline-derived CDR1 and CDR2 are SQVTM and ANQGSEA. V was clipped by 8 bases and J by 5 bases; unmatched bases: 5. The CDR3 sequence is 12 residues long. CDR3 nucleotide sequence: TGCAGCATCCGGGACAGGGGGGACGAGCAGTACTTC. It specifies CSIRDRGDEQYF.